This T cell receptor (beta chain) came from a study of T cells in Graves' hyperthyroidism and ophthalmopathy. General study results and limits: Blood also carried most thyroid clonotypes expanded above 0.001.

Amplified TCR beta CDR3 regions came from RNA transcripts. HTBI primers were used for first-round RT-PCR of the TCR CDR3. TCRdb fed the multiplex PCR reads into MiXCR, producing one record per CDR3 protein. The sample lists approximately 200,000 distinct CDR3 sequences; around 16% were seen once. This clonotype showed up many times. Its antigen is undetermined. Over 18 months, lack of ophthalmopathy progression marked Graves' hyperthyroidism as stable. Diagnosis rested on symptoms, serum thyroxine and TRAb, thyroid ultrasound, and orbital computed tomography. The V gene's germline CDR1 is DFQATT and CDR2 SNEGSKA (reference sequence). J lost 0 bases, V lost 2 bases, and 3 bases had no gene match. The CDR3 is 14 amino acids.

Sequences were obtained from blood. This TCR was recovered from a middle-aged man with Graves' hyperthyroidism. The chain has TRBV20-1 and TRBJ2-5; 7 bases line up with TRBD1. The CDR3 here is CSARTGANQETQYF. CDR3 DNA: TGCAGTGCTAGAACAGGGGCTAACCAAGAGACCCAGTACTTC.